The TCR beta chain under discussion was sequenced for a study of T cell responses to AZD1222 COVID-19 vaccine. Overall study context: Pooling was applied to second doses at about 4 or about 12 weeks. Study-wide findings and caveats: Of the AZD1222 recipients, only 5 to 7 were seropositive at baseline. Vaccine-associated CD4 TCRs ranged over spike, dominating at 160-218 and 743-854.

About this clone itself: Antigen unknown.

The assay was immunoSEQ multiplex PCR, and TCRdb's table has in-frame clones only and misses some. Seen here are approximately 150,000 clones, about 92% observed once, and the top ten hold about 0.9%. V gave up 3 bases and J gave up 3 bases, with 13 bases separating them. The CDR3 sequence is 14 residues long. Looked up from germline, CDR1 is SGHRS and CDR2 is YFSETQ. The genes are TRBV5-1 and TRBJ2-7; tentatively, D is TRBD1 or TRBD2 (5 bases each). The clonotype was recovered from an adult in good health. The specimen comprised peripheral blood, sampled on day 0 of AZD1222 vaccination. The CDR3: CASSSTGPGYEQYF. The DNA for the CDR3 is TGCGCCAGCAGCTCGACGGGACCTGGCTACGAGCAGTACTTC. Using reference TRBV5-1 and TRBJ2-7 for the parts outside the CDR3, the full variable domain is KAGVTQTPRYLIKTRGQQVTLSCSPISGHRSVSWYQQTPGQGLQFLFEYFSETQRNKGNFPGRFSGRQFSNSRSEMNVSTLELGDSALYLCASSSTGPGYEQYFGPGTRLTVT.